The rows below give T cell receptor beta chains drawn from one sample of a study of beta chain features in type 1 diabetes. The repertoire was sequenced with immunoSEQ multiplex PCR; TCRdb's copy has only in-frame clones and lacks some. The table includes 150,000 to 200,000 clones, roughly 60% detected once. Sequenced material: naive CD4+ T cells from blood. Receptors were obtained from a man aged 30 to 45 with type 1 diabetes. CDR3s include the opening cysteine and the closing phenylalanine or tryptophan. The D gene is left open where the match is weak. A clone size is listed for some rows: how often the clone was seen (once, few, many), or a class if it is expanded.

v_call: TRBV28; d_call: -; j_call: TRBJ2-7; clone_size: -; cdr3_aa: CASSSPRGRNEQYF; cdr3_nt: TGTGCCAGCAGTTCCCCACGGGGGCGAAACGAGCAGTACTTC
v_call: TRBV6-6; d_call: -; j_call: TRBJ2-3; clone_size: few; cdr3_aa: CASSSQLSPTQYF; cdr3_nt: TGTGCCAGCAGTTCCCAACTCTCTCCTACGCAGTATTTT
v_call: TRBV29-1; d_call: -; j_call: TRBJ1-2; clone_size: -; cdr3_aa: CSVGQGLYGYTF; cdr3_nt: TGCAGCGTTGGTCAGGGGCTCTATGGCTACACCTTC
v_call: TRBV4-3; d_call: TRBD2; j_call: TRBJ2-3; clone_size: -; cdr3_aa: CASSQDLTSGGTDTQYF; cdr3_nt: TGCGCCAGCAGCCAAGATCTTACTAGCGGTGGCACAGATACGCAGTATTTT
v_call: TRBV29-1; d_call: -; j_call: TRBJ2-7; clone_size: few; cdr3_aa: CSVGHPGPGWAEQYF; cdr3_nt: TGCAGCGTTGGCCACCCCGGACCGGGATGGGCCGAGCAGTACTTC
v_call: TRBV2; d_call: -; j_call: TRBJ2-1; clone_size: -; cdr3_aa: CASRRVLGYNEQFF; cdr3_nt: TGTGCCAGCAGGAGGGTATTAGGCTACAATGAGCAGTTCTTC
v_call: TRBV15; d_call: TRBD2; j_call: TRBJ2-1; clone_size: -; cdr3_aa: CATSRALAANEQFF; cdr3_nt: TGTGCCACCAGCAGAGCTCTAGCGGCCAATGAGCAGTTCTTC
v_call: TRBV2; d_call: -; j_call: TRBJ2-7; clone_size: -; cdr3_aa: CASSALGYEQYF; cdr3_nt: TGTGCCAGCAGTGCCTTGGGTTACGAGCAGTACTTC
v_call: TRBV2; d_call: -; j_call: TRBJ2-5; clone_size: -; cdr3_aa: CASSDKNFQETQYF; cdr3_nt: TGTGCCAGCAGTGATAAGAACTTCCAAGAGACCCAGTACTTC
v_call: TRBV15; d_call: -; j_call: TRBJ2-1; clone_size: -; cdr3_aa: CATSRDVGGREQFF; cdr3_nt: TGTGCCACCAGCAGAGATGTTGGGGGTCGGGAGCAGTTCTTC
v_call: TRBV5-1; d_call: -; j_call: TRBJ1-2; clone_size: -; cdr3_aa: CASSLGQNYGYTF; cdr3_nt: TGCGCCAGCAGCTTGGGGCAGAACTATGGCTACACCTTC
v_call: TRBV6-6; d_call: -; j_call: TRBJ2-3; clone_size: -; cdr3_aa: CASSYSGSHPDTQYF; cdr3_nt: TGTGCCAGCAGTTACTCAGGGAGTCACCCAGATACGCAGTATTTT
v_call: TRBV20-1; d_call: -; j_call: TRBJ1-2; clone_size: few; cdr3_aa: CSASRANGYTF; cdr3_nt: TGCAGTGCTAGCCGGGCAAATGGCTACACCTTC
v_call: TRBV10-3; d_call: -; j_call: TRBJ2-5; clone_size: -; cdr3_aa: CASQTGNDQETQYF; cdr3_nt: TGTGCCTCCCAGACCGGGAATGATCAAGAGACCCAGTACTTC
v_call: TRBV28; d_call: -; j_call: TRBJ2-3; clone_size: -; cdr3_aa: CASSPDSRRGTDTQYF; cdr3_nt: TGTGCCAGCAGTCCGGACAGTCGTCGGGGCACAGATACGCAGTATTTT
v_call: TRBV7-7; d_call: TRBD1; j_call: TRBJ2-4; clone_size: -; cdr3_aa: CASSLEGGSPLAKNIQYF; cdr3_nt: TGTGCCAGCAGCTTAGAAGGGGGCTCACCCTTAGCCAAAAACATTCAGTACTTC
v_call: TRBV29-1; d_call: TRBD2; j_call: TRBJ2-5; clone_size: few; cdr3_aa: CSFSGGGMETQYF; cdr3_nt: TGCAGCTTTAGCGGGGGCGGGATGGAGACCCAGTACTTC
v_call: TRBV30; d_call: -; j_call: TRBJ2-5; clone_size: -; cdr3_aa: CAWSSPGETQYF; cdr3_nt: TGTGCCTGGAGTTCCCCGGGGGAGACCCAGTACTTC
v_call: TRBV5-6; d_call: -; j_call: TRBJ1-3; clone_size: few; cdr3_aa: CASSLDQAGNTIYF; cdr3_nt: TGTGCCAGCAGCTTGGATCAGGCTGGAAACACCATATATTTT
v_call: TRBV29-1; d_call: -; j_call: TRBJ2-5; clone_size: -; cdr3_aa: CSAAPGLETQYF; cdr3_nt: TGCAGCGCTGCGCCGGGGTTAGAGACCCAGTACTTC